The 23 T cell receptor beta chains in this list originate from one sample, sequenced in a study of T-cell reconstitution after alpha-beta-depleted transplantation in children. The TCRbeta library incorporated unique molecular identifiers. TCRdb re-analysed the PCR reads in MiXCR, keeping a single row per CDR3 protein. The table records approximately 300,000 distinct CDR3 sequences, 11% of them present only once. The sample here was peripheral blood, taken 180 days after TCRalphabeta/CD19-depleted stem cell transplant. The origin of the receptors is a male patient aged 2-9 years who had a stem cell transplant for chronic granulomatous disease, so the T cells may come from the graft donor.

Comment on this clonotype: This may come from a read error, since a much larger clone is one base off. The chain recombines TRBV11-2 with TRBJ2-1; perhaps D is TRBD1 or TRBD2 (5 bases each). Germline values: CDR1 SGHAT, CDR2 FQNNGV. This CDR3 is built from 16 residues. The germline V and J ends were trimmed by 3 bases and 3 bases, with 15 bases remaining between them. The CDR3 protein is CASSFGNRTYYNEQFF. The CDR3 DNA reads TGTGCCAGCAGCTTCGGGAACAGGACCTACTACAATGAGCAGTTCTTC.

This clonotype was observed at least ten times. CDR3 loop: CASTPGNSYNEQFF. CDR3 DNA: TGTGCCAGCACCCCGGGCAACTCCTACAATGAGCAGTTCTTC. The chain links TRBV11-2 to TRBJ2-1; no clear D gene. Germline lookup yields CDR1 SGHAT and CDR2 FQNNGV. V lost 7 bases and J 0 bases, leaving 10 bases between the germline ends. This CDR3 has 14 amino acids.

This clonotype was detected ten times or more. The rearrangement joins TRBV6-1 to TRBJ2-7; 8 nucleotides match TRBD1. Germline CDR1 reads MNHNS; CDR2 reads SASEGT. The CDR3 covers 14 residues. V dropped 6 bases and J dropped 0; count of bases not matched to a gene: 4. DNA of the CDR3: TGTGCCAGCAGAAACAGGGGGGCCTCCTACGAGCAGTACTTC. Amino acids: CASRNRGASYEQYF.

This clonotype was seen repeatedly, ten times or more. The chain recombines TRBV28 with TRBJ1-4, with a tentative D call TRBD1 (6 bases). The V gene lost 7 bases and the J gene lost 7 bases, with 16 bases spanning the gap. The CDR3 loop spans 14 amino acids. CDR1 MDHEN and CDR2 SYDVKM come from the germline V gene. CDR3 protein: CASTRGGFSEKLFF. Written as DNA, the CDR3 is TGTGCCAGCACCCGAGGGGGGTTCAGTGAAAAACTGTTTTTT.

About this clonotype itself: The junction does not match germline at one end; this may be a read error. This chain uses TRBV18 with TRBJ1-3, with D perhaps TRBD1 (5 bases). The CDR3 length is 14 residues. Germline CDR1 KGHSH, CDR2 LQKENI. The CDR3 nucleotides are TGTGCCAGCCCACGTGGGGGGACTGGAAAAACCATATATTTT. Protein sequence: CASPRGGTGKTIYF.

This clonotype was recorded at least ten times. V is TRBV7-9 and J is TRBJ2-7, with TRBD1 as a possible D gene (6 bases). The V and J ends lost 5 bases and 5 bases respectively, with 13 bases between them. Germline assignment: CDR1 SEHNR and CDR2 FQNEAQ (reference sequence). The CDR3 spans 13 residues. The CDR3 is CASSITGSHEQYF. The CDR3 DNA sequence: TGTGCCAGCAGCATCACAGGGTCGCACGAGCAGTACTTC.

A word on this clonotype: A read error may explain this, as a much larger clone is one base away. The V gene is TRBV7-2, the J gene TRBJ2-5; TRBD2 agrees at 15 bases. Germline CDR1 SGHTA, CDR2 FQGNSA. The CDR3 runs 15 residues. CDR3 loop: CASTKGLAGGEIQYF. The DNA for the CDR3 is TGTGCCAGCACTAAGGGACTAGCGGGGGGAGAGATCCAGTACTTC.

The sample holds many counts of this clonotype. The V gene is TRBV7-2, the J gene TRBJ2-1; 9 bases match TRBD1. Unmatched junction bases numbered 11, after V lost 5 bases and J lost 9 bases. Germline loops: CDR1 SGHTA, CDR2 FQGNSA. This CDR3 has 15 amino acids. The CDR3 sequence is CASSLWTGDVLEQFF. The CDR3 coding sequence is TGTGCCAGCAGCCTCTGGACAGGGGACGTTCTTGAGCAGTTCTTC. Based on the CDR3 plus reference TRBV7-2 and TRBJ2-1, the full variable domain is GAGVSQSPSNKVTEKGKDVELRCDPISGHTALYWYRQSLGQGLEFLIYFQGNSAPDKSGLPSDRFSAERTGGSVSTLTIQRTQQEDSAVYLCASSLWTGDVLEQFFGPGTRLTVL.

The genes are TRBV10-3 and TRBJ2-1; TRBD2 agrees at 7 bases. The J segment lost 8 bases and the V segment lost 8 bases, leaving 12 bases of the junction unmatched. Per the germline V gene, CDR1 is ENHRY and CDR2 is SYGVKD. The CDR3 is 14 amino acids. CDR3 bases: TGTGCCATCGGACCTAGCGGCAGCGACTATGAGCAGTTCTTC. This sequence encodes CAIGPSGSDYEQFF.

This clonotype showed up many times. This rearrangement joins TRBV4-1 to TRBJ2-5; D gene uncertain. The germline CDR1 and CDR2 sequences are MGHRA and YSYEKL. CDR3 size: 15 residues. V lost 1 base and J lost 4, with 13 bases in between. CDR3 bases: TGCGCCAGCAGCCAAGTTCGGGCAGCCAGAGAGACCCAGTACTTC. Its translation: CASSQVRAARETQYF.

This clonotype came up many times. CDR3 in amino acids: CASGRGSLNTEAFF. CDR3 coding DNA: TGTGCCAGCGGGAGGGGGTCTCTGAACACTGAAGCTTTCTTT. The chain recombines TRBV27 with TRBJ1-1; D possibly corresponds to TRBD1 (6 bases). Trimming removed 8 bases from V and 0 bases from J, with 13 bases in between. Per the germline V gene, CDR1 is MNHEY and CDR2 is SMNVEV (reference sequence). The CDR3 runs 14 residues.

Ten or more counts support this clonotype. The CDR3 DNA reads as TGCGCCAGCAGCACGACAGGGGGTCACTACGAGCAGTACTTC. Residues: CASSTTGGHYEQYF. The gene calls are TRBV5-1 and TRBJ2-7, with 9 bases aligning to TRBD1. V was clipped by 4 bases and J by 3 bases; unmatched bases: 5. CDR1 is SGHRS, CDR2 YFSETQ, per germline. There are 14 residues in the CDR3.

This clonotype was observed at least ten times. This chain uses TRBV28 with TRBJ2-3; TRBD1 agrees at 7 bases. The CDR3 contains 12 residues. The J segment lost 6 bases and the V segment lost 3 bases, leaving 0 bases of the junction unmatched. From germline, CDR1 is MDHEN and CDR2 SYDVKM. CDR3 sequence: CASSLDRDTQYF. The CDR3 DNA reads TGTGCCAGCAGTTTGGACAGGGATACGCAGTATTTT.

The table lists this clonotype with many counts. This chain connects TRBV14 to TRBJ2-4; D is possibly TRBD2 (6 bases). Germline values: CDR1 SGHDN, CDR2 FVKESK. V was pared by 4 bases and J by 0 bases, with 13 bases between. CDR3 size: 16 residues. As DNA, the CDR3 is TGTGCCAGCAGCCGGGGAGGACACTTAGCCAAAAACATTCAGTACTTC. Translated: CASSRGGHLAKNIQYF.

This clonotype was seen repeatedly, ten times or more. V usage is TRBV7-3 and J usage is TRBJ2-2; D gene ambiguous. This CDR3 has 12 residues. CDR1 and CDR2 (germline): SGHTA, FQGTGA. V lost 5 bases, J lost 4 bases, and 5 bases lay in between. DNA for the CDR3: TGTGCCAGCAGCAGGAGCACCGGGGAGCTGTTTTTT. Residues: CASSRSTGELFF.

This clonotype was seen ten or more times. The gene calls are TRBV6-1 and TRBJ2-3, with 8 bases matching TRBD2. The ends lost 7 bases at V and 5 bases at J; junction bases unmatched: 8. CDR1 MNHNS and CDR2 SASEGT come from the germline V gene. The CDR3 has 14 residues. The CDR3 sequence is CASTTAGGIDTQYF. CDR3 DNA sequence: TGTGCCAGCACGACGGCGGGAGGTATAGATACGCAGTATTTT.

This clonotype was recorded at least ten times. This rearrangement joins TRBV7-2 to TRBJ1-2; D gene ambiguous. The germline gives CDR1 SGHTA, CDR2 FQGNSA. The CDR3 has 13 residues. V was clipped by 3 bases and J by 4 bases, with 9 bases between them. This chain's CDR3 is CASSFLDGYGYTF. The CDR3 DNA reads TGTGCCAGCAGCTTTCTCGATGGCTATGGCTACACCTTC.

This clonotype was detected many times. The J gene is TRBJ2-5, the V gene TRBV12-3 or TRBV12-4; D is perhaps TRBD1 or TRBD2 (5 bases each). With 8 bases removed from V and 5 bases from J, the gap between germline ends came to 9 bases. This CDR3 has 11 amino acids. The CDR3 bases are TGTGCCAGCGGCTGGGGGGAGACCCAGTACTTC. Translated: CASGWGETQYF.

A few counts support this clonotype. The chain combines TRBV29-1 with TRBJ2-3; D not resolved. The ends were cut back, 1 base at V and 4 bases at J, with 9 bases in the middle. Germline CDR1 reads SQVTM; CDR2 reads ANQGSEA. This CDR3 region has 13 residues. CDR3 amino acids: CSVEGVGPDTQYF. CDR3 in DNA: TGCAGCGTTGAAGGCGTAGGGCCAGATACGCAGTATTTT.

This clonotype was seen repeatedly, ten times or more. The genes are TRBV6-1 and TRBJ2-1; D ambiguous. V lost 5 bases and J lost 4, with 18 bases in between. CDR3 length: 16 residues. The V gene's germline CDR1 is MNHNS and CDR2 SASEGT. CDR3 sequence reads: CASSLTGSGWYNEQFF. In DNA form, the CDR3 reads TGTGCCAGCAGTCTGACTGGGTCCGGTTGGTACAATGAGCAGTTCTTC.

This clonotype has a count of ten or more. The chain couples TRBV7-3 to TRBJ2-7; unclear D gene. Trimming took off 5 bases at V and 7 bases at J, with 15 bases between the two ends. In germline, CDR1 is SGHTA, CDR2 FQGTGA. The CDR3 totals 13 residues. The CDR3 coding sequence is TGTGCCAGCAGCCCCTCCGGCCCTGGGGAGCAGTACTTC. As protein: CASSPSGPGEQYF. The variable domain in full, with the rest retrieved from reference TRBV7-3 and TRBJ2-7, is GAGVSQTPSNKVTEKGKYVELRCDPISGHTALYWYRQSLGQGPEFLIYFQGTGAADDSGLPNDRFFAVRPEGSVSTLKIQRTERGDSAVYLCASSPSGPGEQYFGPGTRLTVT.

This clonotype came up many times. CDR3 sequence reads: CASSLSRVNSPLHF. As DNA, the CDR3 is TGTGCCAGCAGTCTATCGAGAGTTAATTCACCCCTCCACTTT. This sequence joins TRBV28 and TRBJ1-6, with D hard to call. This CDR3 has 14 residues. The germline V and J ends were trimmed by 5 bases and 6 bases, with 11 bases remaining between them. Germline lookup yields CDR1 MDHEN and CDR2 SYDVKM.

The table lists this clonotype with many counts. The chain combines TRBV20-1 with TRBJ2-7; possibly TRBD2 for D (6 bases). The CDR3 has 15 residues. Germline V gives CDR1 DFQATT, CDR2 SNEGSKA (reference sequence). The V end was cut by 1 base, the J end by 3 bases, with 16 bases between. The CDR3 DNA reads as TGCAGTGCTAGAGGGACGGGGCGGGACGACTACGAGCAGTACTTC. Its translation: CSARGTGRDDYEQYF.